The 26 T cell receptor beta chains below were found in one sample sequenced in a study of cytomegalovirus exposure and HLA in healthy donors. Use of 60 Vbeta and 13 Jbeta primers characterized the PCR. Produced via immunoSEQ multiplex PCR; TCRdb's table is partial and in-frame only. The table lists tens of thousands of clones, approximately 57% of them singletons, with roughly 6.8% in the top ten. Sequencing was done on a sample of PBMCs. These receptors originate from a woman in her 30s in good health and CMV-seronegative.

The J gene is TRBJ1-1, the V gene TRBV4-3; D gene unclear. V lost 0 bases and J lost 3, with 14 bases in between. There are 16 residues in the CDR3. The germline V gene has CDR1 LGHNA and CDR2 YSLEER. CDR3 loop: CASSQDILTGYTEAFF. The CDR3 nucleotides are TGCGCCAGCAGCCAAGATATACTTACGGGGTACACTGAAGCTTTCTTT.

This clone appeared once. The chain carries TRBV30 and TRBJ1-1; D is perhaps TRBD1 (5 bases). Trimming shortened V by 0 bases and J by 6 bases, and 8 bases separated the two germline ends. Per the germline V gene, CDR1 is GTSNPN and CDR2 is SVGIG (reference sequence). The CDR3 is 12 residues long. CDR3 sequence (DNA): TGTGCCTGGAGTGTTTACAGGCCTGAAGCTTTCTTT. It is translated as CAWSVYRPEAFF.

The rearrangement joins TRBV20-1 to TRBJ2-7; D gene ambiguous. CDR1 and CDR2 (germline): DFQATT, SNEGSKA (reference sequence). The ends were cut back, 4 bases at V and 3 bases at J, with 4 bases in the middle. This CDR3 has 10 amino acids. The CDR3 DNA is TGCAGTGCTATTAGCTACGAGCAGTACTTC. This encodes CSAISYEQYF.

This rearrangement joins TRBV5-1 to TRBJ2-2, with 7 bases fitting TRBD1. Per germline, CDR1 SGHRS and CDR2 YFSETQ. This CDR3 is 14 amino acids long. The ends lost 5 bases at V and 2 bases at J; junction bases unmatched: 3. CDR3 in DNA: TGCGCCAGCAGACGGGACAGCAACACCGGGGAGCTGTTTTTT. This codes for CASRRDSNTGELFF.

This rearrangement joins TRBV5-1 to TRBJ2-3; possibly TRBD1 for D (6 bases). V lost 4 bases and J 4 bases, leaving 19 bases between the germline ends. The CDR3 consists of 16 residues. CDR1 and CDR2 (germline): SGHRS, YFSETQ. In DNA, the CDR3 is TGCGCCAGCAGCCCCTCTAGGGGGAGAGATTCAGATACGCAGTATTTT. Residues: CASSPSRGRDSDTQYF. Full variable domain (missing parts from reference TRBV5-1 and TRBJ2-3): KAGVTQTPRYLIKTRGQQVTLSCSPISGHRSVSWYQQTPGQGLQFLFEYFSETQRNKGNFPGRFSGRQFSNSRSEMNVSTLELGDSALYLCASSPSRGRDSDTQYFGPGTRLTVL.

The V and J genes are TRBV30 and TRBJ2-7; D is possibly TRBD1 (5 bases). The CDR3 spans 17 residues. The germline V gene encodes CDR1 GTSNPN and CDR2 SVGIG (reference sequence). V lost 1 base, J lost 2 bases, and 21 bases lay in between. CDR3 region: CAWSESIQAAKAYEQYF. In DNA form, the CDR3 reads TGTGCCTGGAGTGAAAGTATACAGGCTGCGAAGGCCTACGAGCAGTACTTC.

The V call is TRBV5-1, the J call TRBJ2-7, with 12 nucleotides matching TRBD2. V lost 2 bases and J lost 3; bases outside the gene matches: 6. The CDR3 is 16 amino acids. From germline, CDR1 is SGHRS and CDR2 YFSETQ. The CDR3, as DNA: TGCGCCAGCAGCTTCGTCTCTAGCGGGGGGGGCTACGAGCAGTACTTC. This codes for CASSFVSSGGGYEQYF.

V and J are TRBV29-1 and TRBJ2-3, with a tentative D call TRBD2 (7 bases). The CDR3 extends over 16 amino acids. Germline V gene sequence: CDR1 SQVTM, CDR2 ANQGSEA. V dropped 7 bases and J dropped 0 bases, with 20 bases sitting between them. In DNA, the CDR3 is TGCAGCGCGGGGGGCGAGGGAACAACTAGCACAGATACGCAGTATTTT. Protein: CSAGGEGTTSTDTQYF.

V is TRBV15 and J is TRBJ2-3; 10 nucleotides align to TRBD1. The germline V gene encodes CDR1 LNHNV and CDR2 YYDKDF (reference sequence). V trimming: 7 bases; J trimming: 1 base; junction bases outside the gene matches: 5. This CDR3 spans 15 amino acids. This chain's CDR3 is CATTPGQGRTDTQYF. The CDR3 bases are TGTGCCACCACCCCGGGACAGGGGCGCACAGATACGCAGTATTTT.

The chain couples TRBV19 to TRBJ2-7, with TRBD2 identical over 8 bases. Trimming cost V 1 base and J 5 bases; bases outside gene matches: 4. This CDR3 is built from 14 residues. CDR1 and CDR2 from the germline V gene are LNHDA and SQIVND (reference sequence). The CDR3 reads CASSIGGRNDEQYF. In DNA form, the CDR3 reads TGTGCCAGTAGTATAGGCGGGAGGAACGACGAGCAGTACTTC.

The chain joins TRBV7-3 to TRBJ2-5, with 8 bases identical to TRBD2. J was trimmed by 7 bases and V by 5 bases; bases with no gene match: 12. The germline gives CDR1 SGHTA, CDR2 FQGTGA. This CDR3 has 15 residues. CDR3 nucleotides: TGTGCCAGCAGCCATCCGGCAATCGCGGGAGGGACCCAGTACTTC. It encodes CASSHPAIAGGTQYF. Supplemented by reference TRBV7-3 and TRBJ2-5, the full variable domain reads GAGVSQTPSNKVTEKGKYVELRCDPISGHTALYWYRQSLGQGPEFLIYFQGTGAADDSGLPNDRFFAVRPEGSVSTLKIQRTERGDSAVYLCASSHPAIAGGTQYFGPGTRLLVL.

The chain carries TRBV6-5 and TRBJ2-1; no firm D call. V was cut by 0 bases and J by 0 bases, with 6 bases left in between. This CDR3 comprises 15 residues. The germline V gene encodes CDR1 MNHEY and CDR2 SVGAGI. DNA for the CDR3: TGTGCCAGCAGTTACTCTCCGAGCTCCTACAATGAGCAGTTCTTC. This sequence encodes CASSYSPSSYNEQFF.

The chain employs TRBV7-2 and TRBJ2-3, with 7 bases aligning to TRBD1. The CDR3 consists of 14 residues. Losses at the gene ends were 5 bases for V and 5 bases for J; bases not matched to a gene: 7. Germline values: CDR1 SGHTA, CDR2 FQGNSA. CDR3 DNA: TGTGCCAGCAGCCCTGACAGGGTCGGAGATACGCAGTATTTT. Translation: CASSPDRVGDTQYF.

In DNA form, the CDR3 reads TGCAGCGTTCATAGCGGACACAATGAGCAGTTCTTC. Translation: CSVHSGHNEQFF. The chain has TRBV29-1 and TRBJ2-1; D may be TRBD2 (6 bases). The CDR3 has 12 residues. Deletions cut 5 bases from V and 5 bases from J, with 10 bases between. Germline values: CDR1 SQVTM, CDR2 ANQGSEA.

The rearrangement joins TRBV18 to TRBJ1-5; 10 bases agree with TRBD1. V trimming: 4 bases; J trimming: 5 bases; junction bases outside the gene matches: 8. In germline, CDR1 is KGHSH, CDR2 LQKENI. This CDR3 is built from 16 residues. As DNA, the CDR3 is TGTGCCAGCTCACGAACCGGGGGGACAGGGGATCAGCCCCAGCATTTT. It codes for CASSRTGGTGDQPQHF.

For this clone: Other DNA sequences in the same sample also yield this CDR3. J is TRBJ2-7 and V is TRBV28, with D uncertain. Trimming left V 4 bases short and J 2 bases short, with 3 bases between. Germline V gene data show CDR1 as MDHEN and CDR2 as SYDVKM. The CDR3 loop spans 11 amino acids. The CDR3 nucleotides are TGTGCCAGCAGTTCTACCTACGAGCAGTACTTC. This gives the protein CASSSTYEQYF.

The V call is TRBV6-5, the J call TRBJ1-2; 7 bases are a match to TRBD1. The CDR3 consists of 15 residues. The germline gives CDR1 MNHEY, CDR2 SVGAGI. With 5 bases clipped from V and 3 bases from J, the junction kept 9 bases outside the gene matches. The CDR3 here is CASSTDRDLHYGYTF. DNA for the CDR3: TGTGCCAGCAGTACAGACAGGGATCTCCACTATGGCTACACCTTC.

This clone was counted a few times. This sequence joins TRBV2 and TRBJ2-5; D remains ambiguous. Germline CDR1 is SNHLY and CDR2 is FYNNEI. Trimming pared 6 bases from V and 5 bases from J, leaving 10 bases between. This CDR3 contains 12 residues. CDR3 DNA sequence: TGTGCCAGCAGGCTTTTTCGGGAGACCCAGTACTTC. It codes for CASRLFRETQYF.

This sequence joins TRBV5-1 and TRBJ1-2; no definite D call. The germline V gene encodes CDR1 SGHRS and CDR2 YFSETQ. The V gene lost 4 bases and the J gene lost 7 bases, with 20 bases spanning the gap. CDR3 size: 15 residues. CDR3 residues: CASSPSTQTPTGYTF. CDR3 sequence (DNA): TGCGCCAGCAGCCCATCGACACAGACCCCTACTGGCTACACCTTC.

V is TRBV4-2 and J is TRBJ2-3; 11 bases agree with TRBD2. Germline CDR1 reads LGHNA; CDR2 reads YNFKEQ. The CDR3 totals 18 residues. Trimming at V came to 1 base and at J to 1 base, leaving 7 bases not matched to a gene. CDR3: CASSQAHLLAGGTDTQYF. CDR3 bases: TGTGCCAGCAGCCAAGCTCACTTACTAGCGGGGGGCACAGATACGCAGTATTTT.

The CDR3 DNA reads TGTGCCAGCTCACGGACACAGGGCGAGCAGTACTTC. Translation gives CASSRTQGEQYF. The chain links TRBV18 to TRBJ2-7; tentatively, D is TRBD1 (6 bases). The CDR3 spans 12 residues. From germline, CDR1 is KGHSH and CDR2 LQKENI. V lost 4 bases, J lost 6 bases, and 10 bases lay in between.

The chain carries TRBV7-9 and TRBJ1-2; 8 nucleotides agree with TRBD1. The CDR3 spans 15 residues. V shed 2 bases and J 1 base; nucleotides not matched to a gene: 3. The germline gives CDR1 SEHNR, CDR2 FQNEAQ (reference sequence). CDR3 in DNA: TGTGCCAGCAGCTTACAACAGGGGGATAACTATGGCTACACCTTC. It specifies CASSLQQGDNYGYTF. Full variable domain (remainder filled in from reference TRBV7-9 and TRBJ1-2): DTGVSQNPRHKITKRGQNVTFRCDPISEHNRLYWYRQTLGQGPEFLTYFQNEAQLEKSRLLSDRFSAERPKGSFSTLEIQRTEQGDSAMYLCASSLQQGDNYGYTFGSGTRLTVV.

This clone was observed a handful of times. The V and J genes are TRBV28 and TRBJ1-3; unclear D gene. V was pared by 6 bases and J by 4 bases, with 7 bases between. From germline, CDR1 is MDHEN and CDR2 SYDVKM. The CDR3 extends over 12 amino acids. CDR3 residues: CASRLKGNTIYF. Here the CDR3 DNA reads TGTGCCAGCAGACTTAAGGGAAACACCATATATTTT.

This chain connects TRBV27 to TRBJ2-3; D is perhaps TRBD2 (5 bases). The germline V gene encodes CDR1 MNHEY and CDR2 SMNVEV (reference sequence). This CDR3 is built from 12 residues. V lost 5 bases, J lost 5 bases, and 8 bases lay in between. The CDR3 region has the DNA TGTGCCAGCAGTAAAGGACTAGATACGCAGTATTTT. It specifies CASSKGLDTQYF.

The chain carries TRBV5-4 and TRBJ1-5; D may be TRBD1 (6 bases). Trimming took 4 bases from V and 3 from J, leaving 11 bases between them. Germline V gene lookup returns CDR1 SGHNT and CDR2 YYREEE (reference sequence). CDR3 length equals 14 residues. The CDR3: CASSAGQTNQPQHF. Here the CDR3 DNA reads TGTGCCAGCAGCGCCGGACAGACCAATCAGCCCCAGCATTTT. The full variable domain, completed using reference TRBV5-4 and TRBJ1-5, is ETGVTQSPTHLIKTRGQQVTLRCSSQSGHNTVSWYQQALGQGPQFIFQYYREEENGRGNFPPRFSGLQFPNYSSELNVNALELDDSALYLCASSAGQTNQPQHFGDGTRLSIL.

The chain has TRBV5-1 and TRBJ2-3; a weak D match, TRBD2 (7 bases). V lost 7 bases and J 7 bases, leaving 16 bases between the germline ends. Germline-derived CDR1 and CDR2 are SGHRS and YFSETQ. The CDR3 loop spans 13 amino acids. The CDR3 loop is CASEEGGANTQYF. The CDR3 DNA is TGCGCCAGCGAAGAGGGGGGGGCGAATACGCAGTATTTT. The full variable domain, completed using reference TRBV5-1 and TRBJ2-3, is KAGVTQTPRYLIKTRGQQVTLSCSPISGHRSVSWYQQTPGQGLQFLFEYFSETQRNKGNFPGRFSGRQFSNSRSEMNVSTLELGDSALYLCASEEGGANTQYFGPGTRLTVL.